The T cell receptor beta chain under discussion was sequenced for a study of regulatory T cells in long-lasting Graves disease. The sample's time point: newly diagnosed GD, antithyroid drugs for less than 3 months. Extracted PBMC RNA gave rise to the TCR library. Patients with Graves' disease were diagnosed by American Thyroid Association guidelines. Arm-PCR of CDR3 regions with iRepertoire HTBI primers generated TCR beta libraries. TCRdb reprocessed the multiplex PCR reads via MiXCR and lists one record per CDR3 protein. The sample has about 460,000 distinct CDR3 sequences, 13% to 15% seen once. There are 18 residues in the CDR3. The V segment lost 2 bases and the J segment 8 bases; nucleotides outside the gene matches: 15. The germline V gene has CDR1 SGHDN and CDR2 FVKESK. These data also featured in a second study, about T cells in Graves' hyperthyroidism and ophthalmopathy.

The genes are TRBV14 and TRBJ2-1; 10 bases map to TRBD2. This sample comprised peripheral blood mononuclear cells (PBMCs), obtained at new diagnosis, from a patient treated with antithyroid drugs. The TCR was taken from a woman in her forties or fifties with Graves disease. This CDR3 reads CASSQIGGLANSADEQFF. The CDR3, as DNA: TGTGCCAGCAGCCAAATCGGGGGACTAGCGAATTCGGCAGATGAGCAGTTCTTC.